The 6 T cell receptor beta chains listed next were all sequenced from one sample in a study of cytomegalovirus exposure and HLA in healthy donors. The primer mix had 60 Vbeta and 13 Jbeta primers. Assay: immunoSEQ multiplex PCR; the TCRdb copy retains only in-frame clones and omits some. The repertoire holds about 150,000 clones, with about 82% as singletons. Sequenced material: PBMCs. The receptor source for this set is a male donor in good health and CMV-seronegative.

This clone appeared a few times. The chain employs TRBV7-9 and TRBJ1-5; D not resolved. The CDR3 has 18 amino acids. Deletions cut 5 bases from V and 3 bases from J, with 23 bases between. Germline CDR1 and CDR2: SEHNR and FQNEAQ (reference sequence). CDR3 coding DNA: TGTGCCAGCAGCCTAGGAGTGGGTGGGCCAGTTTTCAATCAGCCCCAGCATTTT. Protein: CASSLGVGGPVFNQPQHF.

CDR3 nucleotides: TGTGCCAGCATGAGGGCTCGGGTCCCCTACGAGCAGTACTTC. Translation: CASMRARVPYEQYF. The chain links TRBV6-5 to TRBJ2-7; D possibly corresponds to TRBD2 (5 bases). The CDR3 is made up of 14 amino acids. Germline CDR1 is MNHEY and CDR2 is SVGAGI. Trimming removed 7 bases from V and 2 bases from J, with 15 bases in between.

This chain links TRBV7-3 with TRBJ1-1; the D gene is possibly TRBD1 (6 bases). The V end lost 4 bases, the J end lost 0 bases, and 12 bases lay between the germline ends. Germline V gene data show CDR1 as SGHTA and CDR2 as FQGTGA. The length of the CDR3 is 15 residues. Written as DNA, the CDR3 is TGTGCCAGCAGCTCCCCGACAGGATTGAACACTGAAGCTTTCTTT. Protein product: CASSSPTGLNTEAFF. The whole variable domain, remainder taken from reference TRBV7-3 and TRBJ1-1, is GAGVSQTPSNKVTEKGKYVELRCDPISGHTALYWYRQSLGQGPEFLIYFQGTGAADDSGLPNDRFFAVRPEGSVSTLKIQRTERGDSAVYLCASSSPTGLNTEAFFGQGTRLTVV.

This clone was seen only a few times. This chain connects TRBV2 to TRBJ2-7; 8 positions match TRBD1. Trimming at V came to 7 bases and at J to 0 bases, leaving 5 bases not matched to a gene. Germline lookup yields CDR1 SNHLY and CDR2 FYNNEI. The CDR3 covers 14 residues. CDR3 region: CASTRDRSSYEQYF. The CDR3, as DNA: TGTGCCAGCACCCGGGACAGGAGCTCCTACGAGCAGTACTTC.

CDR3 DNA sequence: TGTGCCAGTAGTCAACGTCGACAGGGGAATTACTATGGCTACACCTTC. Translating it yields CASSQRRQGNYYGYTF. The genes are TRBV19 and TRBJ1-2; TRBD1 matches at 8 bases. Germline CDR1 and CDR2: LNHDA and SQIVND (reference sequence). CDR3 size: 16 residues. V shed 5 bases and J 3 bases; nucleotides not matched to a gene: 11.

The chain has TRBV2 and TRBJ2-1; D may be TRBD2 (6 bases). With 8 bases removed from V and 3 bases from J, the gap between germline ends came to 17 bases. This CDR3 is 15 amino acids long. Germline values: CDR1 SNHLY, CDR2 FYNNEI. CDR3 sequence reads: CASLGGAPDYNEQFF. The CDR3 region has the DNA TGTGCCAGCCTCGGAGGGGCCCCCGACTACAATGAGCAGTTCTTC. Supplemented by reference TRBV2 and TRBJ2-1, the full variable domain reads EPEVTQTPSHQVTQMGQEVILRCVPISNHLYFYWYRQILGQKVEFLVSFYNNEISEKSEIFDDQFSVERPDGSNFTLKIRSTKLEDSAMYFCASLGGAPDYNEQFFGPGTRLTVL.